This T cell receptor (beta chain) was profiled in a study of blood T cell repertoires in COVID-19. Study-level background: T cells, B-cell-depleted T cells, or PBMCs supplied cDNA or gDNA.

The V gene's germline CDR1 is MGHDK and CDR2 SYGVNS. This CDR3 has 16 amino acids. The V and J ends lost 4 bases and 6 bases, in that order; junction bases with no gene match: 8. Method: immunoSEQ multiplex PCR; TCRdb's copy keeps in-frame clones and lacks some. In the table there are 200,000 to 250,000 clones, about nine tenths of which are singletons. V usage is TRBV25-1 and J usage is TRBJ2-4; TRBD1 aligns across 11 bases. The specimen was peripheral blood. The source is a man under 40 with COVID-19, enrolled during active disease. This CDR3 is CASSARTGGAGNIQYF. CDR3 in DNA: TGTGCCAGCAGTGCCCGGACAGGGGGCGCGGGAAACATTCAGTACTTC.